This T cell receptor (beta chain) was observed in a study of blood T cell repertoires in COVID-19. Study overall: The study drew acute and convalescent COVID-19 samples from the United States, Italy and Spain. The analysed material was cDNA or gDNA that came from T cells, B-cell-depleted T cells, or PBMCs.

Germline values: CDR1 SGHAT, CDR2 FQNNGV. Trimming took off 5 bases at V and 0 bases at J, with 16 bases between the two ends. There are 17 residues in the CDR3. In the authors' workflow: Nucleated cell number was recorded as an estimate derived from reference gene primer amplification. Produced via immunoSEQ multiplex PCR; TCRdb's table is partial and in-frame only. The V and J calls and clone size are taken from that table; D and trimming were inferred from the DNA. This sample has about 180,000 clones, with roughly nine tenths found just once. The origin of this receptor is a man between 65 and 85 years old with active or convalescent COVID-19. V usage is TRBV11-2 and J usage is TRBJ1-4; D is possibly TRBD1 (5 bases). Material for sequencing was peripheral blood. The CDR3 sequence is CASSVWGHTATNEKLFF. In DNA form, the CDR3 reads TGTGCCAGCAGCGTCTGGGGCCACACCGCAACTAATGAAAAACTGTTTTTT.